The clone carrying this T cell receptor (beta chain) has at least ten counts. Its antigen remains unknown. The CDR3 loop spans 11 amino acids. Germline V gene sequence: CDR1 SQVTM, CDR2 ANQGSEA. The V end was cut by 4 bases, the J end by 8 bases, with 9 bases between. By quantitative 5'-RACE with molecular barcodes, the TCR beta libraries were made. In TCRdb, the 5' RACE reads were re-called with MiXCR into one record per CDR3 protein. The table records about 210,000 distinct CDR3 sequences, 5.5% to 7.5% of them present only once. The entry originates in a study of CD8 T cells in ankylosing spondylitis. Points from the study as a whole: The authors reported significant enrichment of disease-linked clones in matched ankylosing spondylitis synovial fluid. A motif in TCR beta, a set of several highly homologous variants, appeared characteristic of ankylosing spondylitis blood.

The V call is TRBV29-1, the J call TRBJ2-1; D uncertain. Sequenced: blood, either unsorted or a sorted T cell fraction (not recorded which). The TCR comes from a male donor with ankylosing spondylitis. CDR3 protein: CSVVRRDEQFF. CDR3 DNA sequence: TGCAGCGTTGTGAGGAGAGATGAGCAGTTCTTC.